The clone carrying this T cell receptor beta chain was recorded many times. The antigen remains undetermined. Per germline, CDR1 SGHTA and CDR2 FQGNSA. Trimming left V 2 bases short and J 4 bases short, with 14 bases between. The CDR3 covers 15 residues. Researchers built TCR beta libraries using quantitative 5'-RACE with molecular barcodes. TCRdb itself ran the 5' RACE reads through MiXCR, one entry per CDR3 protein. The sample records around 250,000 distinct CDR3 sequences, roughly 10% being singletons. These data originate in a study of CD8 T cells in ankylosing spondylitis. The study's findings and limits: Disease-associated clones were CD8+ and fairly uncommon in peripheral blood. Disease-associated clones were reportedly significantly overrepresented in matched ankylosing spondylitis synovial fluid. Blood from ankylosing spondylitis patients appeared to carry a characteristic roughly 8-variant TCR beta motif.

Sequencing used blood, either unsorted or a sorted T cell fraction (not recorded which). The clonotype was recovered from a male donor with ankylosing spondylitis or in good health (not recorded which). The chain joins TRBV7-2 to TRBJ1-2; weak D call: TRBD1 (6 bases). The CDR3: CASSLQGGGGYGYTF. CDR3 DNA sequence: TGTGCCAGCAGCTTACAAGGGGGGGGTGGCTATGGCTACACCTTC. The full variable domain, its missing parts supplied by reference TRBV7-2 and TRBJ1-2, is GAGVSQSPSNKVTEKGKDVELRCDPISGHTALYWYRQSLGQGLEFLIYFQGNSAPDKSGLPSDRFSAERTGGSVSTLTIQRTQQEDSAVYLCASSLQGGGGYGYTFGSGTRLTVV.